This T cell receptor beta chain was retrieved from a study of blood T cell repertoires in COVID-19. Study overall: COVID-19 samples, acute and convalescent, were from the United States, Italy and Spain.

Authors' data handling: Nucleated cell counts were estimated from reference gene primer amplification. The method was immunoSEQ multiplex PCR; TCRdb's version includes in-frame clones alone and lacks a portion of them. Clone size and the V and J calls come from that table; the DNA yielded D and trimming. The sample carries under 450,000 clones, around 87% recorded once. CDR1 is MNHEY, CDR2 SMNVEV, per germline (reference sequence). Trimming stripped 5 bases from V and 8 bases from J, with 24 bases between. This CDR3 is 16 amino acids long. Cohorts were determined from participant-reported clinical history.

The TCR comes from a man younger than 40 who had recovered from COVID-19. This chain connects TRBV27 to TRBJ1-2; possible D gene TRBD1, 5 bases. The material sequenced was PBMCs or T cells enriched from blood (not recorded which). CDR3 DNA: TGTGCCAGCAGTCAAGGGCGGCGACTTGATCAGGGAGGCTACACCTTC. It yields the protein CASSQGRRLDQGGYTF.